This is a list of T cell receptor beta chains from one sample in a study of patients and donors after allogeneic stem cell transplantation. TCRdb recomputed calls from the RT-PCR reads with MiXCR, one row per CDR3 protein. The sample consists of more than 850,000 distinct CDR3 sequences, over 15% of them appearing once. Sequences were obtained from blood, either unsorted or a sorted T cell fraction (not recorded which). The receptors originated from a human donor who was either an allogeneic HSCT recipient or a stem cell or donor lymphocyte infusion donor (not recorded which). It is not recorded whose cells these are; they may come from a transplant donor. Each CDR3 is given with its conserved first and last residue. D genes are given only for firm matches. Part of the rows lack a size; the others show once, few, many or a class for expanded clones.

d_gene,j_gene,abundance,v_gene,CDR3nt,CDR3aa
NA,TRBJ2-4,NA,TRBV15,TGTGCCACCAGCAGAGGCGCGGGAGCCAAAAACATTCAGTACTTC,CATSRGAGAKNIQYF
TRBD2,TRBJ2-7,few,TRBV27,TGTGCCAGCAGTTTAAACCGGCCGGGGGGGAATTACGAGCAGTACTTC,CASSLNRPGGNYEQYF
TRBD1,TRBJ1-6,few,TRBV6-5,TGTGCCAGCAGTTACAGGGGACGACAGGGCGGTTCACCCCTCCACTTT,CASSYRGRQGGSPLHF
NA,TRBJ1-5,once,TRBV12-3/TRBV12-4,TGTGCCAGCAGACAGGGAGGATCTGGTCAGCCCCAGCATTTT,CASRQGGSGQPQHF
TRBD1,TRBJ1-2,few,TRBV12-3/TRBV12-4,TGTGCCAGCAGCCAATCAGGGGGGAGGGTGGGAGTCTATGGCTACACCTTC,CASSQSGGRVGVYGYTF
NA,TRBJ1-1,NA,TRBV10-3,TGTGCCATCAGTGATGGTAACAGGGAAAATACTGAAGCTTTCTTT,CAISDGNRENTEAFF
NA,TRBJ1-3,few,TRBV20-1,TGCAGTGCTAGTAGGTCCCTTGGAAACACCATATATTTT,CSASRSLGNTIYF
TRBD2,TRBJ2-1,NA,TRBV9,TGTGCCAGCAGCGTAGGTAATAGCGGGCTTAATGAGCAGTTCTTC,CASSVGNSGLNEQFF
TRBD2,TRBJ2-2,few,TRBV20-1,TGCAGTGCCAACGGACTAGCGGGGATGGGAACCGGGGAGCTGTTTTTT,CSANGLAGMGTGELFF
NA,TRBJ2-1,NA,TRBV27,TGTGCCAGCAGTTTAGGCAGCCAAAATGAGCAGTTCTTC,CASSLGSQNEQFF
NA,TRBJ2-3,many,TRBV12-3/TRBV12-4,TGTGCCAGCACACTACAAGATACGCAGTATTTT,CASTLQDTQYF
NA,TRBJ2-2,many,TRBV12-3/TRBV12-4,TGTGCCAGCAGTTTAGGGGGTATCAACACCGGGGAGCTGTTTTTT,CASSLGGINTGELFF
TRBD2,TRBJ2-7,few,TRBV28,TGTGCCAGCAGTTTTGTTGCGGGAGCCTTAACCTACGAGCAGTACTTC,CASSFVAGALTYEQYF
NA,TRBJ2-2,few,TRBV2,TGTGCCAGCAGTGTCCAGCAGGACACCGGGGAGCTGTTTTTT,CASSVQQDTGELFF
NA,TRBJ2-1,few,TRBV6-2/TRBV6-3,TGTGCCAGTTCCCGGGGGACAAACAATGAGCAGTTCTTC,CASSRGTNNEQFF
TRBD1,TRBJ1-6,few,TRBV7-3,TGTGCCAGCAGCTTAACCACTGGGACAGGGAGTAATTCACCCCTCCACTTT,CASSLTTGTGSNSPLHF
NA,TRBJ2-1,few,TRBV29-1,TGCAGCGTGCGAAGGGGTGAGCAGTTCTTC,CSVRRGEQFF
TRBD1,TRBJ1-1,few,TRBV10-3,TGTGCCATCAGGGACAGGGGAAGATGGACTGAAGCTTTCTTT,CAIRDRGRWTEAFF
NA,TRBJ2-5,NA,TRBV14,TGTGCCAGCAGCCAATGGGAGGCACCCCAAGAGACCCAGTACTTC,CASSQWEAPQETQYF
TRBD1,TRBJ1-2,NA,TRBV10-3,TGTGCCATCAGAGTACAGGGGGAGAATGGCTACACCTTC,CAIRVQGENGYTF